The 20 T cell receptor beta chains listed next were all sequenced from one sample in a study of T cell responses to AZD1222 COVID-19 vaccine. TCRdb keeps only in-frame clones here, not all; method: immunoSEQ multiplex PCR. The sample includes more than 150,000 clones, just over 90% seen only once; the top ten take 1.8%. The sample in question was peripheral blood, obtained on day 0 of AZD1222 vaccination. The receptor source for this set is an adult in good health.

The chain employs TRBV4-1 and TRBJ2-3; tentatively, D is TRBD2 (6 bases). The CDR3 runs to 16 residues. Germline V gene data show CDR1 as MGHRA and CDR2 as YSYEKL. Deletions cut 3 bases from V and 4 bases from J, with 17 bases between. CDR3 residues: CASSHPSGGSSDTQYF. The CDR3, as DNA: TGCGCCAGCAGCCATCCATCTGGGGGGAGCTCAGATACGCAGTATTTT.

The count of this clone is one. The chain recombines TRBV5-5 with TRBJ2-1; TRBD2 matches at 9 bases. V shed 3 bases and J 5 bases; nucleotides not matched to a gene: 3. The CDR3 length is 14 residues. CDR1 is SGHKS, CDR2 YYEKEE, per germline (reference sequence). In DNA form, the CDR3 reads TGTGCCAGCAGCTCAGTAGCGGGAGACAATGAGCAGTTCTTC. Protein: CASSSVAGDNEQFF.

This sequence joins TRBV11-2 and TRBJ1-5; tentatively, D is TRBD1 (6 bases). V gave up 5 bases and J gave up 2 bases, with 7 bases separating them. CDR3 length equals 13 residues. Germline V gene data show CDR1 as SGHAT and CDR2 as FQNNGV. CDR3 nucleotide sequence: TGTGCCAGCAGCCCAGGGGGCAATCAGCCCCAGCATTTT. Protein sequence: CASSPGGNQPQHF.

This chain uses TRBV9 with TRBJ2-3; 8 bases line up with TRBD1. The CDR3 is 15 residues long. Germline V gene sequence: CDR1 SGDLS, CDR2 YYNGEE. V trimming: 4 bases; J trimming: 1 base; junction bases outside the gene matches: 5. CDR3 sequence: CASSPPGGRTDTQYF. The CDR3 region has the DNA TGTGCCAGCAGCCCACCAGGGGGCCGCACAGATACGCAGTATTTT.

This sequence joins TRBV13 and TRBJ1-4; the D is unclear. Germline loops: CDR1 PRHDT, CDR2 FYEKMQ (reference sequence). This CDR3 contains 15 residues. With 2 bases removed from V and 5 bases from J, the gap between germline ends came to 12 bases. CDR3 sequence (DNA): TGTGCCAGCAGCTTAAGTAGAAGCACAAATGAAAAACTGTTTTTT. Its translation: CASSLSRSTNEKLFF.

J is TRBJ1-2 and V is TRBV24-1, with 9 bases fitting TRBD1. J lost 7 bases, V lost 5 bases, and 7 bases had no gene match. Looked up from germline, CDR1 is KGHDR and CDR2 is SFDVKD. The CDR3 loop spans 14 amino acids. This chain's CDR3 is CATSGPGQGRGYTF. As DNA, the CDR3 is TGTGCCACCAGTGGTCCGGGACAGGGACGTGGCTACACCTTC.

V and J are TRBV10-3 and TRBJ2-1; D assignment may be TRBD1 or TRBD2 (5 bases each). The CDR3 runs to 12 residues. The V end lost 2 bases, the J end lost 7 bases, and 6 bases lay between the germline ends. Germline CDR1 reads ENHRY; CDR2 reads SYGVKD. The CDR3 bases are TGTGCCATCAGTGAGGAGGGGAATGAGCAGTTCTTC. Encoded protein: CAISEEGNEQFF.

The CDR3 region is CSARDEDEQYF. The CDR3 nucleotides are TGCAGTGCTAGAGATGAGGATGAGCAGTACTTC. This sequence joins TRBV20-1 and TRBJ2-7; D is undetermined. Germline V lookup: CDR1 DFQATT, CDR2 SNEGSKA (reference sequence). Trimming removed 0 bases from V and 7 bases from J, with 7 bases in between. The CDR3 runs to 11 residues.

The V and J genes are TRBV6-2 or TRBV6-3 and TRBJ2-7; no definite D call. CDR3 length equals 12 residues. V lost 0 bases and J 5 bases, leaving 5 bases between the germline ends. Germline CDR1 MNHEY, CDR2 SVGEGT. The CDR3 bases are TGTGCCAGCAGTTACTCGTTCAACGAGCAGTACTTC. This codes for CASSYSFNEQYF.

The chain links TRBV15 to TRBJ2-2, with 7 bases lining up with TRBD2. Germline V gene data show CDR1 as LNHNV and CDR2 as YYDKDF (reference sequence). V gave up 0 bases and J gave up 9 bases; unmatched junction bases: 4. The CDR3 runs to 14 residues. CDR3 protein: CATSRDKLARELFF. The CDR3 DNA is TGTGCCACCAGCAGAGATAAACTAGCGAGGGAGCTGTTTTTT.

The chain recombines TRBV14 with TRBJ1-1; D call uncertain. The CDR3 spans 13 residues. Germline CDR1 is SGHDN and CDR2 is FVKESK. The V end was cut by 4 bases, the J end by 0 bases, with 6 bases between. The CDR3 nucleotides read TGTGCCAGCAGCCTCTACCTGAACACTGAAGCTTTCTTT. It yields the protein CASSLYLNTEAFF.

The J gene is TRBJ2-1, the V gene TRBV19; TRBD2 matches at 9 bases. The germline CDR1 and CDR2 sequences are LNHDA and SQIVND (reference sequence). V lost 4 bases, J lost 4 bases, and 5 bases stayed unmatched. This CDR3 has 15 residues. In nucleotides, the CDR3 is TGTGCCAGTAGTAGCGGGAGGGCCTCATACAATGAGCAGTTCTTC. This gives the protein CASSSGRASYNEQFF. The whole variable domain, remainder taken from reference TRBV19 and TRBJ2-1, is DGGITQSPKYLFRKEGQNVTLSCEQNLNHDAMYWYRQDPGQGLRLIYYSQIVNDFQKGDIAEGYSVSREKKESFPLTVTSAQKNPTAFYLCASSSGRASYNEQFFGPGTRLTVL.

The chain employs TRBV4-3 and TRBJ2-2, with a tentative D call TRBD1 (6 bases). The CDR3 runs 16 residues. CDR1 and CDR2 (germline): LGHNA, YSLEER. The V gene lost 0 bases and the J gene lost 4 bases, with 12 bases spanning the gap. DNA for the CDR3: TGCGCCAGCAGCCAAGACAGGGGACGTTCCACCGGGGAGCTGTTTTTT. Residues: CASSQDRGRSTGELFF.

CDR3 nucleotides: TGTGCCAGCAGTGATCACCCTAAAAGCGGGAGGGCCATTGAGCAGTTCTTC. This translates into CASSDHPKSGRAIEQFF. The chain uses TRBV25-1 and TRBJ2-1, with 10 bases fitting TRBD2. Germline trimming cut 3 bases from V and 9 bases from J; bases unmatched to any gene: 14. This CDR3 comprises 17 residues. Per the germline V gene, CDR1 is MGHDK and CDR2 is SYGVNS.

This chain uses TRBV4-1 with TRBJ1-1, with unresolved D. Germline V gene data show CDR1 as MGHRA and CDR2 as YSYEKL. The CDR3 contains 15 residues. Trimming took off 1 base at V and 2 bases at J, with 11 bases between the two ends. In DNA form, the CDR3 reads TGCGCCAGCAGCCAAGGGGGAGCCGCCAACACTGAAGCTTTCTTT. Its protein is CASSQGGAANTEAFF.

The chain has TRBV5-8 and TRBJ2-3; the D gene could be TRBD1 or TRBD2 (5 bases each). This CDR3 comprises 13 residues. The germline CDR1 and CDR2 sequences are SGHTS and YDEGEE. Trimming took off 4 bases at V and 0 bases at J, with 6 bases between the two ends. CDR3 sequence: CASSRDSTDTQYF. CDR3 bases: TGTGCCAGCAGCCGGGACAGCACAGATACGCAGTATTTT.

V usage is TRBV3-1 (or the pseudogene TRBV3-2) and J usage is TRBJ1-2; D gene unclear. V dropped 1 base and J dropped 4 bases, with 10 bases sitting between them. The CDR3 covers 14 residues. In germline, CDR1 is LGHDT, CDR2 YNNKEL (reference sequence). The CDR3 sequence: CASSQAGGSYGYTF. In DNA, the CDR3 is TGTGCCAGCAGCCAAGCGGGAGGGTCCTATGGCTACACCTTC.

This chain links TRBV7-2 with TRBJ1-2; D not certain. The V and J ends lost 2 bases and 1 base respectively, with 8 bases between them. The CDR3 sequence is 14 residues long. Germline CDR1 and CDR2: SGHTA and FQGNSA. Written as DNA, the CDR3 is TGTGCCAGCAGCTTAAGGGAGGGTAACTATGGCTACACCTTC. Translation gives CASSLREGNYGYTF.

The chain combines TRBV5-1 with TRBJ2-7; perhaps TRBD2 as D (6 bases). The CDR3 spans 15 residues. Trimming pared 4 bases from V and 2 bases from J, leaving 16 bases between. In germline, CDR1 is SGHRS, CDR2 YFSETQ. CDR3 in DNA: TGCGCCAGCAGCCGGGGACTCTCCCCAACCTACGAGCAGTACTTC. Protein sequence: CASSRGLSPTYEQYF.

The rearrangement links TRBV28 to TRBJ1-4; 7 positions agree with TRBD1. CDR1 is MDHEN and CDR2 is SYDVKM in the germline V gene. The CDR3 runs 17 residues. J was trimmed by 8 bases and V by 2 bases; bases with no gene match: 14. In DNA form, the CDR3 reads TGTGCCAGCAGTTTAGTCCAGGGGGACATGGTTCGGGAAAAACTGTTTTTT. Residues: CASSLVQGDMVREKLFF.